A single sample is the source of the 24 T cell receptor beta chains below, sequenced in a study of blood T cell repertoires in COVID-19. Here immunoSEQ multiplex PCR was the method, and the copy in TCRdb shows in-frame clones only, minus some. Counted here are more than 95,000 clones, 84% occurring once; the ten biggest clones make up 26%. Specimen: peripheral blood. The origin of the receptors is a man aged 55-75 years with acute or convalescent COVID-19.

The chain employs TRBV5-1 and TRBJ2-7; possibly TRBD1 for D (6 bases). CDR3 length: 14 amino acids. Trimming pared 1 base from V and 2 bases from J, leaving 10 bases between. Germline V gene data show CDR1 as SGHRS and CDR2 as YFSETQ. CDR3 residues: CASSLIGGPYEQYV. The CDR3, as DNA: TGCGCCAGCAGCTTGATAGGGGGACCCTACGAGCAGTACGTC.

The rearrangement uses TRBV5-4 and TRBJ2-1; D may be TRBD1 (6 bases). The CDR3 loop spans 15 amino acids. V lost 0 bases, J lost 3 bases, and 10 bases lay in between. CDR1 and CDR2 (germline): SGHNT, YYREEE (reference sequence). The CDR3: CASSLEGHNYNEQFF. The DNA for the CDR3 is TGTGCCAGCAGCTTGGAGGGACACAACTACAATGAGCAGTTCTTC.

The J gene is TRBJ2-7, the V gene TRBV6-5, with D possibly being TRBD1 (6 bases). Germline V gives CDR1 MNHEY, CDR2 SVGAGI. The germline V and J ends were trimmed by 5 bases and 7 bases, with 18 bases remaining between them. This CDR3 is 14 amino acids long. The CDR3 DNA reads TGTGCCAGCAGTCCCCGACAGGTACAGGATGAGCAGTACGTC. Translating gives CASSPRQVQDEQYV.

The chain uses TRBV10-1 and TRBJ2-1; unclear D gene. Deletions cut 0 bases from V and 13 bases from J, with 13 bases between. Germline CDR1 is WNHNN and CDR2 is SYGVQD (reference sequence). The CDR3 contains 13 residues. The CDR3 DNA follows: TGCGCCAGCAGTGAGTCCCTGGGTTTGGGCCAGTTCTTC. Protein: CASSESLGLGQFF.

The chain employs TRBV3-1 (or the pseudogene TRBV3-2) and TRBJ1-3; 9 nucleotides align to TRBD1. Trimming took 1 base from V and 9 from J; bases not matched to a gene: 4. This CDR3 comprises 14 residues. Germline assignment: CDR1 LGHDT and CDR2 YNNKEL (reference sequence). CDR3 loop: CASSQGTGESTIYF. The DNA of the CDR3 is TGTGCCAGCAGCCAAGGGACAGGGGAGTCCACCATATATTTT.

The V gene is TRBV28, the J gene TRBJ2-2; D may be TRBD2 (5 bases). Germline V gene lookup returns CDR1 MDHEN and CDR2 SYDVKM. V was cut by 8 bases and J by 2 bases, with 15 bases left in between. The CDR3 extends over 15 amino acids. CDR3 residues: CASGEIRGNTGELFF. As DNA, the CDR3 is TGTGCCAGCGGGGAGATCCGTGGAAACACCGGGGAGCTGTTTTTT.

The chain links TRBV19 to TRBJ2-1; 12 nucleotides align to TRBD1. Germline trimming cut 6 bases from V and 8 bases from J; bases unmatched to any gene: 8. Germline CDR1 LNHDA, CDR2 SQIVND (reference sequence). This CDR3 spans 15 amino acids. CDR3 coding DNA: TGTGCCAGTAGGGGGACAGGGGGCGTTTGGGATGAGCAGTTCTTC. Protein sequence: CASRGTGGVWDEQFF.

This clone was seen once. The rearrangement uses TRBV7-2 and TRBJ2-1; 10 positions match TRBD2. Germline CDR1 reads SGHTA; CDR2 reads FQGNSA. The CDR3 covers 16 residues. The V gene end was trimmed by 0 bases and the J gene end by 3 bases; junction bases not matched to a gene: 2. CDR3 loop: CASSLAVAGGYNEQFF. Here the CDR3 DNA reads TGTGCCAGCAGCTTAGCCGTAGCGGGAGGCTACAATGAGCAGTTCTTC.

This chain uses TRBV5-1 with TRBJ1-2; D call uncertain. V dropped 3 bases and J dropped 0 bases, with 18 bases sitting between them. The CDR3 spans 17 residues. Germline V gene data show CDR1 as SGHRS and CDR2 as YFSETQ. The CDR3 DNA sequence: TGCGCCAGCAGCTCCATCCAAGGAGGAGGAGCTAACTATGGCTACACCTTC. As protein: CASSSIQGGGANYGYTF.

V and J are TRBV5-4 and TRBJ2-7, with D hard to call. V was shortened by 0 bases and J by 3 bases, with 7 bases between the two germline ends. Germline V gene data show CDR1 as SGHNT and CDR2 as YYREEE (reference sequence). This CDR3 comprises 13 residues. The CDR3 DNA is TGTGCCAGCAGCTTGGCCCCTAACTACGAGCAGTACTTC. Amino acids: CASSLAPNYEQYF.

This clone was counted between two and nine times. This chain links TRBV7-9 with TRBJ1-5; possibly TRBD1 for D (5 bases). This CDR3 contains 14 residues. Trimming took off 6 bases at V and 4 bases at J, with 13 bases between the two ends. Per germline, CDR1 SEHNR and CDR2 FQNEAQ (reference sequence). CDR3 in amino acids: CASSSGNLNQPQHF. CDR3 coding DNA: TGTGCCAGCAGTTCAGGGAACCTGAATCAGCCCCAGCATTTT. Full variable domain (missing parts from reference TRBV7-9 and TRBJ1-5): DTGVSQNPRHKITKRGQNVTFRCDPISEHNRLYWYRQTLGQGPEFLTYFQNEAQLEKSRLLSDRFSAERPKGSFSTLEIQRTEQGDSAMYLCASSSGNLNQPQHFGDGTRLSIL.

The rearrangement uses TRBV9 and TRBJ1-3; 11 bases are shared with TRBD1. The V and J ends lost 2 bases and 4 bases, in that order; junction bases with no gene match: 5. This CDR3 comprises 16 residues. CDR1 and CDR2 from the germline V gene are SGDLS and YYNGEE. DNA for the CDR3: TGTGCCAGCAGCGTGGGACAGGGGGTTTGGGGAAACACCATATATTTT. This encodes CASSVGQGVWGNTIYF. Filled out from reference TRBV9 and TRBJ1-3, the complete variable domain reads DSGVTQTPKHLITATGQRVTLRCSPRSGDLSVYWYQQSLDQGLQFLIQYYNGEERAKGNILERFSAQQFPDLHSELNLSSLELGDSALYFCASSVGQGVWGNTIYFGEGSWLTVV.

This clone turned up a few times. The chain carries TRBV2 and TRBJ2-1, with 7 positions matching TRBD2. CDR1 is SNHLY and CDR2 is FYNNEI in the germline V gene. This CDR3 contains 15 residues. V lost 3 bases and J lost 4; bases outside the gene matches: 6. Written as DNA, the CDR3 is TGTGCCAGCAGTGAGCAACGCGGGAGTTACAATGAGCAGTTCTTC. Its translation is CASSEQRGSYNEQFF.

The V call is TRBV24-1, the J call TRBJ1-2; D is ambiguous. The CDR3 runs 12 residues. From germline, CDR1 is KGHDR and CDR2 SFDVKD. Trimming left V 4 bases short and J 0 bases short, with 2 bases between. The CDR3 reads CATSDSNYGYTF. The DNA for the CDR3 is TGTGCCACCAGTGACTCTAACTATGGCTACACCTTC.

The V call is TRBV9, the J call TRBJ2-3; tentative D call: TRBD2 (6 bases). The V end was cut by 9 bases, the J end by 0 bases, with 14 bases between. Germline CDR1 reads SGDLS; CDR2 reads YYNGEE. The CDR3 sequence is 14 residues long. The DNA for the CDR3 is TGTGCCACCCACCCCAGCGGGAGCACAGATACGCAGTATTTT. Translating gives CATHPSGSTDTQYF.

In DNA form, the CDR3 reads TGCGCCAGCAGCCGGAGACAGGGATCCCCCTTAACGGATGAAAAACTGTTTTTT. The encoded protein is CASSRRQGSPLTDEKLFF. The rearrangement uses TRBV5-1 and TRBJ1-4; 7 bases line up with TRBD1. After removal of 4 bases from V and 6 bases from J, the junction contained 18 bases not matched to a gene. Per the germline V gene, CDR1 is SGHRS and CDR2 is YFSETQ. The CDR3 covers 18 residues.

This clone came up a few times. The chain uses TRBV11-3 and TRBJ2-1, with D possibly TRBD2 on 5 matching bases. V lost 4 bases to trimming and J lost 9 bases, with 13 bases between them. The CDR3 sequence is 13 residues long. Germline V gene sequence: CDR1 SGHNT, CDR2 YENEEA. CDR3 sequence: CASSSAVLGEQFF. The CDR3 coding sequence is TGTGCCAGCAGCTCAGCGGTCTTAGGTGAGCAGTTCTTC. Full variable domain (rest looked up from reference TRBV11-3 and TRBJ2-1): EAGVVQSPRYKIIEKKQPVAFWCNPISGHNTLYWYLQNLGQGPELLIRYENEEAVDDSQLPKDRFSAERLKGVDSTLKIQPAELGDSAVYLCASSSAVLGEQFFGPGTRLTVL.

The chain couples TRBV10-1 to TRBJ2-1, with a weak D call TRBD2 (6 bases). V was trimmed by 3 bases and J by 3 bases, leaving 12 bases between them. This CDR3 contains 15 residues. Germline V CDR1 and CDR2: WNHNN, SYGVQD (reference sequence). The CDR3 protein is CASSEDGSGYNEQFF. For the CDR3, the DNA is TGCGCCAGCAGTGAAGACGGGAGCGGCTACAATGAGCAGTTCTTC.

V is TRBV5-1 and J is TRBJ2-7; perhaps TRBD2 as D (5 bases). This CDR3 is built from 15 residues. Between the trimmed V and J ends, which lost 2 bases and 3 bases, there was a span of 15 bases. Germline V gene data show CDR1 as SGHRS and CDR2 as YFSETQ. CDR3 amino acids: CASSLGPPGGYEQYV. The CDR3 DNA reads as TGCGCCAGCAGCTTAGGGCCTCCCGGAGGCTACGAGCAGTACGTC.

The chain employs TRBV27 and TRBJ2-7; 8 bases align to TRBD2. The V segment lost 3 bases and the J segment 5 bases; nucleotides outside the gene matches: 9. There are 15 residues in the CDR3. The germline gives CDR1 MNHEY, CDR2 SMNVEV (reference sequence). In DNA form, the CDR3 reads TGTGCCAGCAGTTTTTGGAGCGGGAGCAGGGACGAGCAGTACTTC. This codes for CASSFWSGSRDEQYF.

V and J are TRBV6-5 and TRBJ2-5; D unresolved. Germline-derived CDR1 and CDR2 are MNHEY and SVGAGI. CDR3 length: 11 residues. V lost 4 bases to trimming and J lost 4 bases, with 4 bases between them. Here the CDR3 reads CASSFLETQYF. In nucleotides, the CDR3 is TGTGCCAGCAGTTTCTTAGAGACCCAGTACTTC.

This chain uses TRBV6-5 with TRBJ1-2; D not resolved. CDR3 length: 15 residues. Germline assignment: CDR1 MNHEY and CDR2 SVGAGI. The ends were cut back, 2 bases at V and 0 bases at J, with 10 bases in the middle. The CDR3 nucleotides are TGTGCCAGCAGTTACAGCGGTGAAGCTAACTATGGCTACACCTTC. Translated, it gives CASSYSGEANYGYTF.

Only a few counts were recorded for this clone. The V gene is TRBV5-5, the J gene TRBJ1-2; 8 bases match TRBD1. Per germline, CDR1 SGHKS and CDR2 YYEKEE (reference sequence). Trimming took 4 bases from V and 8 from J; bases not matched to a gene: 7. The CDR3 covers 13 residues. In DNA, the CDR3 is TGTGCCAGCAGCAAAGACAGGGGAGAAGGCTACACCTTC. Amino acids: CASSKDRGEGYTF.

The chain is built from TRBV19 and TRBJ2-7; 8 positions agree with TRBD2. Germline V gene lookup returns CDR1 LNHDA and CDR2 SQIVND (reference sequence). V trimming: 3 bases; J trimming: 3 bases; junction bases outside the gene matches: 10. The CDR3 has 16 residues. CDR3 coding DNA: TGTGCCAGTAGTATTAAAGGAACTAGCGGATTCTACGAGCAGTACTTC. This sequence encodes CASSIKGTSGFYEQYF.